One T cell receptor beta chain is described in this entry. The antigen is unknown. PCR used 60 Vbeta primers and 13 Jbeta primers. Assay used: immunoSEQ multiplex PCR; TCRdb lists only in-frame clones, some missing. The data show some 150,000 clones, with about four fifths seen just once and roughly 4.4% held by the top ten. These data originate in a study of cytomegalovirus exposure and HLA in healthy donors. Notes on the study in general: Altogether, 160 or so TCR beta chains were recorded as cytomegalovirus-associated. On later analysis, the bulk of CMV-associated TCR beta chains appeared to be HLA-restricted.

With 5 bases clipped from V and 3 bases from J, the junction kept 7 bases outside the gene matches. This CDR3 spans 15 amino acids. Germline V lookup: CDR1 SEHNR, CDR2 FQNEAQ (reference sequence). The specimen was PBMCs. V and J are TRBV7-9 and TRBJ1-2; 9 positions match TRBD1. This receptor was identified in a man younger than 45 in good health and CMV-seronegative. CDR3 in amino acids: CASSIEDRGDYGYTF. The CDR3 DNA follows: TGTGCCAGCAGCATAGAGGACAGGGGAGACTATGGCTACACCTTC.